This T cell receptor (beta chain) was sequenced for a study of blood T cell repertoires in COVID-19. Across the study: The analysed material was cDNA or gDNA that came from T cells, B-cell-depleted T cells, or PBMCs.

This clone was picked up one time. V shed 5 bases, J shed 6 bases, and the junction held 1 base outside the gene matches. The CDR3 contains 13 residues. CDR1 and CDR2 (germline): SNHLY, FYNNEI. In the original processing: The assay estimated nucleated cells by amplifying reference gene primers. The table came from immunoSEQ multiplex PCR; TCRdb's copy has only in-frame clones and leaves some out. That table furnishes V, J and clone size, whereas the DNA furnished D and trimming. Here the sample spans about 85,000 clones, 90% being singletons. The source is a woman over 75 with active or convalescent COVID-19. The genes are TRBV2 and TRBJ1-4, with 9 positions matching TRBD1. The sequenced material came from peripheral blood. CDR3 sequence (DNA): TGTGCCAGCAGTAGGACAGGGGATGAAAAACTGTTTTTT. Its protein is CASSRTGDEKLFF.